This entry lists 2 T cell receptor beta chains sequenced from one sample in a study of blood T cell repertoires in COVID-19. Some clones are missing from TCRdb's copy, which holds only in-frame ones; the method was immunoSEQ multiplex PCR. Here the sample spans roughly 240,000 clones, 86% being singletons. What was sequenced was PBMCs or T cells enriched from blood (not recorded which). These receptors were collected from a woman between 45 and 60 years old who had recovered from COVID-19.

This chain connects TRBV30 to TRBJ1-2; no clear D gene. Germline loops: CDR1 GTSNPN, CDR2 SVGIG (reference sequence). This CDR3 has 13 amino acids. Trimming pared 1 base from V and 1 base from J, leaving 7 bases between. The CDR3 region has the DNA TGTGCCTGGAGTGACAGTTTTAACTATGGCTACACCTTC. Its protein product is CAWSDSFNYGYTF.

J is TRBJ2-1 and V is TRBV10-3; 8 positions agree with TRBD2. V lost 4 bases, J lost 9 bases, and 8 bases stayed unmatched. The CDR3 covers 14 residues. Germline V CDR1 and CDR2: ENHRY, SYGVKD. The CDR3 bases are TGTGCCATCAGTGCAGCGGCCGCGGGAGGTGAGCAGTTCTTC. As protein: CAISAAAAGGEQFF.